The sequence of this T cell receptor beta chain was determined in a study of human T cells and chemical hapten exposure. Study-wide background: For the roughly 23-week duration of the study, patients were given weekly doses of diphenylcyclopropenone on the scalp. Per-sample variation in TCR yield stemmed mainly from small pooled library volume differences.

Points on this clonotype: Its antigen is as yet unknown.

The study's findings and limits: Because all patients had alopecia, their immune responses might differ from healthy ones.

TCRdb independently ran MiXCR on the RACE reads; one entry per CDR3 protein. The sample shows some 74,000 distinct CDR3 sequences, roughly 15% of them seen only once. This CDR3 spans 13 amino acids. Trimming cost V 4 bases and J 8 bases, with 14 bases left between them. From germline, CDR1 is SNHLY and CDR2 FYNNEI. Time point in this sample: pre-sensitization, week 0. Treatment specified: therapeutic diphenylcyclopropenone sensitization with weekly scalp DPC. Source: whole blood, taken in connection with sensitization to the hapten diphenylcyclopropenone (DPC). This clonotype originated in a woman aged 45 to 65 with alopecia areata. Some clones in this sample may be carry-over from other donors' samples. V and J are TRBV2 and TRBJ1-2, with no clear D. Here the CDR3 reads CASSALRGEGYTF. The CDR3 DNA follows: TGTGCCAGCAGTGCATTAAGAGGAGAAGGCTACACCTTC.